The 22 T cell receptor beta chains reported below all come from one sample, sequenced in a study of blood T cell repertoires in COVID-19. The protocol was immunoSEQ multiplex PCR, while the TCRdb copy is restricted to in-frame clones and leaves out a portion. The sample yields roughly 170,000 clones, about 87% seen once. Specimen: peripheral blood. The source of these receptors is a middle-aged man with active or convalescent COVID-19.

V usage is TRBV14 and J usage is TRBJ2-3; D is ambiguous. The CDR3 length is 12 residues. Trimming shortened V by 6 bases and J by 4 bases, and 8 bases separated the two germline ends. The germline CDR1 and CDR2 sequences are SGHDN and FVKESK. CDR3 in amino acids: CASSPISDTQYF. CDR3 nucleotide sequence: TGTGCCAGCAGTCCAATTTCAGATACGCAGTATTTT.

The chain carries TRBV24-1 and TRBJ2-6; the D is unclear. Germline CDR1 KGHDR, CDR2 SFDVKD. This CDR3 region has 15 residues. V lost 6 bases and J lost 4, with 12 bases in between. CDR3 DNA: TGTGCCACCAGTCACAGTCTTACCGGGGCCAACGTCCTGACTTTC. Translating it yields CATSHSLTGANVLTF.

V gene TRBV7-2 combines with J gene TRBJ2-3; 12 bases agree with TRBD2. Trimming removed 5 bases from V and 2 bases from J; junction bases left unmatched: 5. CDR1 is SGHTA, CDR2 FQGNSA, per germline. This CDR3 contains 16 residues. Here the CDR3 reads CASSRTSGGSTDTQYF. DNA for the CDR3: TGTGCCAGCAGCAGAACTAGCGGGGGGTCCACAGATACGCAGTATTTT. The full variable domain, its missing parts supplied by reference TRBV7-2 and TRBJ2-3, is GAGVSQSPSNKVTEKGKDVELRCDPISGHTALYWYRQSLGQGLEFLIYFQGNSAPDKSGLPSDRFSAERTGGSVSTLTIQRTQQEDSAVYLCASSRTSGGSTDTQYFGPGTRLTVL.

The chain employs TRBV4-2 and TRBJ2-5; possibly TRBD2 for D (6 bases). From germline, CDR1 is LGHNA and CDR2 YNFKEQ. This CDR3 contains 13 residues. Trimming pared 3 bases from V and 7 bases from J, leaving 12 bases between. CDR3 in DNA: TGTGCCAGCAGCCAGGAGGGACTGGGGACCCAGTACTTC. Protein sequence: CASSQEGLGTQYF.

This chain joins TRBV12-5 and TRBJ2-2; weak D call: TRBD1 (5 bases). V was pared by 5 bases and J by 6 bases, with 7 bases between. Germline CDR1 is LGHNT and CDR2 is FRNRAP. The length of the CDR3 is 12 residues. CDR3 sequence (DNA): TGTGCTAGTGGTAGGGGTGCCGGGGAGCTGTTTTTT. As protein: CASGRGAGELFF.

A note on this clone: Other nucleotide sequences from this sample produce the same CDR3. In nucleotides, the CDR3 is TGCAGCGTGGCCACAGGGGTCAATCAGCCCCAGCATTTT. The encoded protein is CSVATGVNQPQHF. The rearrangement joins TRBV29-1 to TRBJ1-5; 7 bases line up with TRBD1. The ends lost 6 bases at V and 3 bases at J; junction bases unmatched: 5. The germline CDR1 and CDR2 sequences are SQVTM and ANQGSEA. The CDR3 loop spans 13 amino acids.

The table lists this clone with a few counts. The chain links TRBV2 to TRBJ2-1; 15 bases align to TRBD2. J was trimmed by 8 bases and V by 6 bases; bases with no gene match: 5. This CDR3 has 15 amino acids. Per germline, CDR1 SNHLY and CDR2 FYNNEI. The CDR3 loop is CASRLGTSGGHEQFF. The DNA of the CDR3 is TGTGCCAGCAGGCTCGGGACTAGCGGGGGGCATGAGCAGTTCTTC.

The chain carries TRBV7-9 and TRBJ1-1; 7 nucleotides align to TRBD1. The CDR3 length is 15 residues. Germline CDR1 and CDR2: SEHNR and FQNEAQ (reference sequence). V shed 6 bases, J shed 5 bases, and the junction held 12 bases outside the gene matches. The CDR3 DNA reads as TGTGCCAGCAGTTCTCTCTCTTCAGGGGGGACTGAAGCTTTCTTT. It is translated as CASSSLSSGGTEAFF.

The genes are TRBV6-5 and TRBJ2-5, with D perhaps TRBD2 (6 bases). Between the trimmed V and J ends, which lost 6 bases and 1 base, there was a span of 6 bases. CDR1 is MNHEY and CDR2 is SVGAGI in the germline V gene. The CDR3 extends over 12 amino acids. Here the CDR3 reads CASRLAQETQYF. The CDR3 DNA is TGTGCCAGCAGACTAGCCCAAGAGACCCAGTACTTC.

The CDR3 is CASSPGQRYSPLHF. The DNA of the CDR3 is TGTGCCAGCAGCCCGGGACAGAGATATTCACCCCTCCACTTT. This chain connects TRBV5-4 to TRBJ1-6; 7 bases map to TRBD1. V trimming: 4 bases; J trimming: 8 bases; junction bases outside the gene matches: 6. Germline lookup yields CDR1 SGHNT and CDR2 YYREEE (reference sequence). The CDR3 sequence is 14 residues long.

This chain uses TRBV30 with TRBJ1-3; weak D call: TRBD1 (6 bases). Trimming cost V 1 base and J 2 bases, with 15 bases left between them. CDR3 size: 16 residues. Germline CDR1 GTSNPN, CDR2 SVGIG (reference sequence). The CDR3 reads CAWSGSHRDPGNTIYF. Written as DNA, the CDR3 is TGTGCCTGGAGTGGATCACACAGGGATCCTGGAAACACCATATATTTT.

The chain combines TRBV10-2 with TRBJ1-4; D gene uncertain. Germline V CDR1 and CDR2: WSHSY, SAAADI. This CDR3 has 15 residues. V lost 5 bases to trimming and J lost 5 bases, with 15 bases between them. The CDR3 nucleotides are TGCGCCAGCAGTCCGCCGAGCGGATCCAATGAAAAACTGTTTTTT. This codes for CASSPPSGSNEKLFF.

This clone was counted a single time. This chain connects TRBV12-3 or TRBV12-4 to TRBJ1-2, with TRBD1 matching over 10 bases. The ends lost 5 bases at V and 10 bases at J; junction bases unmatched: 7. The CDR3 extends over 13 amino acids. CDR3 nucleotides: TGTGCCAGCAGTCGTATGGGACAGGGGCCCTACACCTTC. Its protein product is CASSRMGQGPYTF.

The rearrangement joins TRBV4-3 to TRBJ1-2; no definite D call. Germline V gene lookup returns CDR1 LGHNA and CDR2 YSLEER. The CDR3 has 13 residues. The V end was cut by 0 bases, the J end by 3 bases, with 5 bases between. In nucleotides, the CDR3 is TGCGCCAGCAGCCAAGATACTTACTATGGCTACACCTTC. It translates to CASSQDTYYGYTF.

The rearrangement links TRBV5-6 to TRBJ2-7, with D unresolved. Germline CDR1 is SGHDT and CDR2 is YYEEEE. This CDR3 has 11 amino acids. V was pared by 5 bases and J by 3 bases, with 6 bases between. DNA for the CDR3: TGTGCCAGCAGTCGGAGCTACGAGCAGTACTTC. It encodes CASSRSYEQYF.

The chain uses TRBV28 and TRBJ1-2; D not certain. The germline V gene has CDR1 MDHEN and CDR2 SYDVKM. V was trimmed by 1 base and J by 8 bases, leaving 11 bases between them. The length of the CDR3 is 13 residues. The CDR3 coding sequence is TGTGCCAGCAGTTTATCAGTCCCCTGGGGCTACACCTTC. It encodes CASSLSVPWGYTF.

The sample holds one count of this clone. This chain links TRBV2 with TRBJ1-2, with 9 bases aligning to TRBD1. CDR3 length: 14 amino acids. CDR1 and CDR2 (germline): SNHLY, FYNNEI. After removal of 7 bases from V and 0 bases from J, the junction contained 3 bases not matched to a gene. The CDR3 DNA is TGTGCCAGCACTTACAGGGGGCCTAACTATGGCTACACCTTC. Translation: CASTYRGPNYGYTF.

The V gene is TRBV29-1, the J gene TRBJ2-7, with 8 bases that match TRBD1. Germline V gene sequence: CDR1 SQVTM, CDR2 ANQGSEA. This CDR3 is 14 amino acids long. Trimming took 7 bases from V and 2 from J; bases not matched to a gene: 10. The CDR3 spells CSALITGGTYEQYF. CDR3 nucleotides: TGCAGCGCTCTGATCACAGGGGGAACCTACGAGCAGTACTTC.

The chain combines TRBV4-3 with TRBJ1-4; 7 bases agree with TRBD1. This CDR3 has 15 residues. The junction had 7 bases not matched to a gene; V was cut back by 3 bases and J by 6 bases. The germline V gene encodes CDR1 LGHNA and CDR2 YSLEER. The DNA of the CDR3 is TGCGCCAGCAGCCAGAACAGGGGCCCCTATGAAAAACTGTTTTTT. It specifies CASSQNRGPYEKLFF.

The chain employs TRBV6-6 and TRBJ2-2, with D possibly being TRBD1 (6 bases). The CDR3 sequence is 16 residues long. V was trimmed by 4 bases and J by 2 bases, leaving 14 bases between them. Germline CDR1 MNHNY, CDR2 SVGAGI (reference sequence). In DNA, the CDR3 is TGTGCCAGCAGTTCTACCGGGACAAGAAACACCGGGGAGCTGTTTTTT. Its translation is CASSSTGTRNTGELFF.

CDR3 coding DNA: TGTGCCGCTGGGGGGGCCTACGAGCAGTACTTC. It encodes CAAGGAYEQYF. This chain joins TRBV10-3 and TRBJ2-7; the match to TRBD2 covers 7 bases. This CDR3 is 11 amino acids long. The V segment lost 11 bases and the J segment 2 bases; nucleotides outside the gene matches: 3. The germline V gene encodes CDR1 ENHRY and CDR2 SYGVKD.

In nucleotides, the CDR3 is TGTGCCACCAGTGATTCCCGGGACAGGGAGAGCGGCTACACCTTC. It yields the protein CATSDSRDRESGYTF. The genes are TRBV24-1 and TRBJ1-2, with 9 bases matching TRBD1. The CDR3 runs 15 residues. Germline V CDR1 and CDR2: KGHDR, SFDVKD. V dropped 2 bases and J dropped 8; count of bases not matched to a gene: 8.